The 27 T cell receptor beta chains in this list originate from one sample, sequenced in a study of shared T cell receptors in the human thymus (dated by TCRdb to the early 2020s). To prepare the library, the immunoSEQ multiplex PCR assay was applied. The table comes from immuneACCESS by way of TCRdb, which keeps in-frame sequences with V and J called. Part of the clones is missing from these tables; in studies checked, under half for an unresolved V gene and the rest for unknown reasons. The sample table records over 350,000 clones; 95% of these occur just once. The ten most abundant clones make up approximately 0.018% of the sample. Input material: thymocytes. These receptors came from a human donor.

The V and J genes are TRBV27 and TRBJ1-1; D gene ambiguous. The CDR3 runs to 14 residues. Germline V lookup: CDR1 MNHEY, CDR2 SMNVEV (reference sequence). V was clipped by 6 bases and J by 1 base, with 12 bases between them. CDR3 in DNA: TGTGCCAGCAGGAGGGCTGGGGAGAACACTGAAGCTTTCTTT. Amino acids: CASRRAGENTEAFF.

The V call is TRBV11-2, the J call TRBJ2-3; D is unresolved. This CDR3 region has 16 residues. The germline gives CDR1 SGHAT, CDR2 FQNNGV. Deletions cut 0 bases from V and 4 bases from J, with 14 bases between. The CDR3 region has the DNA TGTGCCAGCAGCTTAGAGGTAGCCGGAAGCTCAGATACGCAGTATTTT. Its translation is CASSLEVAGSSDTQYF.

The gene calls are TRBV15 and TRBJ1-1; unclear D gene. Looked up from germline, CDR1 is LNHNV and CDR2 is YYDKDF (reference sequence). The CDR3 extends over 16 amino acids. V was cut by 0 bases and J by 3 bases, with 14 bases left in between. CDR3: CATSRDPLQLYTEAFF. CDR3 bases: TGTGCCACCAGCAGAGATCCCTTACAGTTGTACACTGAAGCTTTCTTT.

This chain uses TRBV5-6 with TRBJ2-5; TRBD1 is a possible D gene (5 bases). Between the trimmed V and J ends, which lost 0 bases and 5 bases, there was a span of 17 bases. The germline V gene encodes CDR1 SGHDT and CDR2 YYEEEE. The CDR3 loop spans 16 amino acids. CDR3 nucleotide sequence: TGTGCCAGCAGCTTGGCCGCCGGACATAGGGTGGAGACCCAGTACTTC. Residues: CASSLAAGHRVETQYF.

The CDR3 protein is CASSHHGGEQYF. The CDR3 coding sequence is TGTGCCAGCAGCCATCACGGGGGAGAGCAGTACTTC. V is TRBV4-2 and J is TRBJ2-7, with D possibly being TRBD2 (6 bases). The V gene's germline CDR1 is LGHNA and CDR2 YNFKEQ. V lost 3 bases, J lost 7 bases, and 10 bases lay in between. The CDR3 covers 12 residues.

The chain uses TRBV19 and TRBJ1-1, with 8 bases fitting TRBD1. The CDR3 is 16 amino acids. Germline trimming cut 5 bases from V and 2 bases from J; bases unmatched to any gene: 10. Germline V gene sequence: CDR1 LNHDA, CDR2 SQIVND (reference sequence). CDR3 DNA: TGTGCCAGTAGTGACCCCAGGGGGCGCGGTAACACTGAAGCTTTCTTT. This sequence encodes CASSDPRGRGNTEAFF.

The chain joins TRBV28 to TRBJ1-4, with unresolved D. Germline V gene sequence: CDR1 MDHEN, CDR2 SYDVKM. This CDR3 has 15 amino acids. The V end was cut by 4 bases, the J end by 3 bases, with 12 bases between. In DNA form, the CDR3 reads TGTGCCAGCAGTTCAAAGGACGGCTCTAATGAAAAACTGTTTTTT. Translated: CASSSKDGSNEKLFF.

The V and J genes are TRBV19 and TRBJ1-2; D call uncertain. The CDR3 consists of 18 residues. Germline-derived CDR1 and CDR2 are LNHDA and SQIVND (reference sequence). V was trimmed by 3 bases and J by 0 bases, leaving 20 bases between them. The CDR3 nucleotides read TGTGCCAGTAGTATGGGTGACGTTACAGCGAACCCTAACTATGGCTACACCTTC. Protein sequence: CASSMGDVTANPNYGYTF.

The CDR3: CASGAGPTTPEAFF. The CDR3 coding sequence is TGTGCCAGCGGGGCAGGACCCACGACCCCTGAAGCTTTCTTT. V gene TRBV2 combines with J gene TRBJ1-1, with D perhaps TRBD1 (5 bases). Trimming took off 8 bases at V and 6 bases at J, with 19 bases between the two ends. Germline assignment: CDR1 SNHLY and CDR2 FYNNEI. The CDR3 has 14 amino acids.

This rearrangement joins TRBV2 to TRBJ1-4; 10 nucleotides match TRBD1. The trim removed 5 bases at V and 6 bases at J, leaving 6 bases unmatched. Germline-derived CDR1 and CDR2 are SNHLY and FYNNEI. This CDR3 comprises 15 residues. CDR3 sequence (DNA): TGTGCCAGCAGTCAAACCGGGACAGGGGATGAAAAACTGTTTTTT. Translating it yields CASSQTGTGDEKLFF. The entire variable domain, with the rest obtained from reference TRBV2 and TRBJ1-4, is as follows: EPEVTQTPSHQVTQMGQEVILRCVPISNHLYFYWYRQILGQKVEFLVSFYNNEISEKSEIFDDQFSVERPDGSNFTLKIRSTKLEDSAMYFCASSQTGTGDEKLFFGSGTQLSVL.

The chain links TRBV28 to TRBJ2-7, with D unclear. This CDR3 is built from 12 residues. Germline CDR1 MDHEN, CDR2 SYDVKM. V lost 2 bases to trimming and J lost 0 bases, with 2 bases between them. The CDR3 spells CASSLNSYEQYF. The DNA of the CDR3 is TGTGCCAGCAGTTTAAACTCCTACGAGCAGTACTTC.

This rearrangement joins TRBV11-1 to TRBJ2-7, with TRBD1 as a possible D gene (6 bases). Trimming left V 3 bases short and J 2 bases short, with 11 bases between. The CDR3 sequence is 14 residues long. The V gene's germline CDR1 is SGHAT and CDR2 FQDESV (reference sequence). The CDR3 sequence is CASSFAGDTYEQYF. The CDR3 coding sequence is TGTGCCAGCAGCTTCGCAGGGGACACCTACGAGCAGTACTTC. The entire variable domain, with the rest obtained from reference TRBV11-1 and TRBJ2-7, is as follows: EAEVAQSPRYKITEKSQAVAFWCDPISGHATLYWYRQILGQGPELLVQFQDESVVDDSQLPKDRFSAERLKGVDSTLKIQPAELGDSAMYLCASSFAGDTYEQYFGPGTRLTVT.

The chain couples TRBV28 to TRBJ2-2, with D unclear. The V gene's germline CDR1 is MDHEN and CDR2 SYDVKM. CDR3 length equals 18 residues. V lost 5 bases and J lost 2, with 21 bases in between. The CDR3 bases are TGTGCCAGCAGTCCCTGTCTGGCCCTGATGGATAACACCGGGGAGCTGTTTTTT. Translated: CASSPCLALMDNTGELFF.

This sequence joins TRBV30 and TRBJ2-5; D perhaps matches TRBD2 (5 bases). Germline V gene data show CDR1 as GTSNPN and CDR2 as SVGIG (reference sequence). This CDR3 comprises 13 residues. The V gene lost 4 bases and the J gene lost 0 bases, with 9 bases spanning the gap. CDR3 in amino acids: CAWNGENQETQYF. Written as DNA, the CDR3 is TGTGCCTGGAACGGGGAGAACCAAGAGACCCAGTACTTC.

The chain carries TRBV19 and TRBJ2-7; D ambiguous. CDR1 and CDR2 (germline): LNHDA, SQIVND (reference sequence). This CDR3 spans 14 amino acids. V lost 10 bases, J lost 0 bases, and 16 bases lay in between. CDR3 DNA sequence: TGTGCCACCCGAACTAATTCCGTCTCCTACGAGCAGTACTTC. It codes for CATRTNSVSYEQYF.

The J gene is TRBJ1-1, the V gene TRBV28, with D tentatively TRBD1 (6 bases). V lost 8 bases to trimming and J lost 0 bases, with 16 bases between them. Germline values: CDR1 MDHEN, CDR2 SYDVKM. The CDR3 spans 15 residues. The CDR3: CASLGGALMNTEAFF. The DNA for the CDR3 is TGTGCCAGCTTGGGGGGGGCACTCATGAACACTGAAGCTTTCTTT.

This sequence joins TRBV25-1 and TRBJ2-7; D is unresolved. Looked up from germline, CDR1 is MGHDK and CDR2 is SYGVNS. The length of the CDR3 is 14 residues. V shed 6 bases and J shed 0 bases, with 12 bases lying between them. The DNA for the CDR3 is TGTGCCAGCAGGGGTAGTTCCCTCTCCTACGAGCAGTACTTC. This gives the protein CASRGSSLSYEQYF.

The V and J genes are TRBV29-1 and TRBJ2-3; 9 bases map to TRBD1. The CDR3 has 13 residues. The germline gives CDR1 SQVTM, CDR2 ANQGSEA. Trimming took 6 bases from V and 4 from J; bases not matched to a gene: 5. The CDR3 spells CSVGQGYADTQYF. As DNA, the CDR3 is TGCAGCGTGGGACAGGGCTATGCAGATACGCAGTATTTT.

The chain uses TRBV14 and TRBJ2-3; tentatively, D is TRBD2 (6 bases). Germline V gene lookup returns CDR1 SGHDN and CDR2 FVKESK. CDR3 length equals 15 residues. The V gene lost 3 bases and the J gene lost 4 bases, with 14 bases spanning the gap. The CDR3 is CASSHPGTFSDTQYF. The CDR3 DNA follows: TGTGCCAGCAGCCACCCCGGGACTTTCTCAGATACGCAGTATTTT.

The chain joins TRBV4-2 to TRBJ2-1, with 7 bases identical to TRBD2. V gave up 2 bases and J gave up 5 bases; unmatched junction bases: 3. Per germline, CDR1 LGHNA and CDR2 YNFKEQ. The CDR3 extends over 14 amino acids. CDR3 DNA: TGTGCCAGCAGCCAACTAGCGGCCCACAATGAGCAGTTCTTC. Its protein product is CASSQLAAHNEQFF.

The CDR3 protein is CASTFLLTSGVGTGELFF. In nucleotides, the CDR3 is TGTGCCAGCACCTTCCTACTGACTAGCGGGGTGGGGACCGGGGAGCTGTTTTTT. The rearrangement links TRBV27 to TRBJ2-2, with 11 bases lining up with TRBD2. The CDR3 runs to 18 residues. Trimming took 7 bases from V and 5 from J; bases not matched to a gene: 15. CDR1 MNHEY and CDR2 SMNVEV come from the germline V gene (reference sequence).

The rearrangement joins TRBV9 to TRBJ1-3; TRBD1 might be the D (5 bases). Deletions cut 0 bases from V and 1 base from J, with 17 bases between. Germline V gives CDR1 SGDLS, CDR2 YYNGEE. The length of the CDR3 is 18 residues. The CDR3 nucleotides are TGTGCCAGCAGCGTAGGGGGGAAAAGGAGTAGGTCTGGAAACACCATATATTTT. Amino acids: CASSVGGKRSRSGNTIYF.

The V gene is TRBV4-1, the J gene TRBJ1-6; D may be TRBD1 (6 bases). CDR1 is MGHRA and CDR2 is YSYEKL in the germline V gene. Trimming removed 4 bases from V and 4 bases from J, with 14 bases in between. The CDR3 sequence is 16 residues long. For the CDR3, the DNA is TGCGCCAGCAGCCCCCAGGACAGCAAATATAATTCACCCCTCCACTTT. Its protein is CASSPQDSKYNSPLHF.

This chain joins TRBV4-1 and TRBJ2-7, with 7 bases aligning to TRBD2. CDR1 and CDR2 from the germline V gene are MGHRA and YSYEKL. Losses at the gene ends were 2 bases for V and 2 bases for J; bases not matched to a gene: 9. CDR3 length: 16 residues. CDR3 coding DNA: TGCGCCAGCAGCCAACGGAGGGGAGGGGATACCTACGAGCAGTACTTC. Translating it yields CASSQRRGGDTYEQYF.

This chain connects TRBV29-1 to TRBJ1-2; no reliable D call. Germline V gives CDR1 SQVTM, CDR2 ANQGSEA. V dropped 7 bases and J dropped 0 bases, with 18 bases sitting between them. This CDR3 spans 15 amino acids. CDR3 protein: CSAGEEPVPNYGYTF. In DNA form, the CDR3 reads TGCAGCGCTGGAGAGGAGCCCGTCCCTAACTATGGCTACACCTTC.

This rearrangement joins TRBV12-5 to TRBJ1-5; D gene ambiguous. Trimming removed 3 bases at V and 1 base at J, with 10 bases between. Germline loops: CDR1 LGHNT, CDR2 FRNRAP. CDR3 length: 15 amino acids. The CDR3 region has the DNA TGTGCTAGTGGTTTCACCGGGAGGAGCAATCAGCCCCAGCATTTT. Encoded protein: CASGFTGRSNQPQHF. Full variable domain (missing parts from reference TRBV12-5 and TRBJ1-5): DARVTQTPRHKVTEMGQEVTMRCQPILGHNTVFWYRQTMMQGLELLAYFRNRAPLDDSGMPKDRFSAEMPDATLATLKIQPSEPRDSAVYFCASGFTGRSNQPQHFGDGTRLSIL.

This chain joins TRBV7-8 and TRBJ1-3; no firm D call. Germline CDR1 and CDR2: SGHVS and FQNEAQ. Trimming cost V 4 bases and J 0 bases, with 16 bases left between them. This CDR3 spans 17 amino acids. The CDR3 sequence is CASSSSYFTFSGNTIYF. The CDR3 DNA is TGTGCCAGCAGCTCCTCCTACTTTACCTTCTCTGGAAACACCATATATTTT.